Ten or more counts support the clone carrying this TCR beta chain. Its matching antigen is unknown. This record comes from a study of HIV-infected children after antiretroviral therapy interruption. Overall study: EBV and CMV exposure was recorded in most children. Samples from the continuous-treatment group were taken at weeks 0, 48 and 150. Whole-study findings and limits: By the end of treatment interruption, naive CD4+ clonality (Gini) increased.

Treatment reported: PENTA 11 planned treatment interruption arm or continuous ART arm. A 3' RACE protocol on RNA, with unique molecular identifiers, produced the TCR library. TCRdb analysed the 3' RACE reads with MiXCR anew, one entry per CDR3 protein. The repertoire holds some 38,000 distinct CDR3 sequences, with around 7% as singletons. The sequence was obtained from a pool of human donors with HIV. The specimen comprised CD45RA+ CD4+ T cells from PBMCs, pooled from several time points, sampled from a donor given antiretroviral therapy, either interrupted or continuous. Described subset: naive CD4+ CD45RA+ CD45RO- T cells.

The CDR3 nucleotides are TGTGCCAGCAGCTTAGTAATAGCGGGAGCCTATGAGCAGTTCTTC. Its translation: CASSLVIAGAYEQFF. The chain couples TRBV11-2 to TRBJ2-1; 9 bases line up with TRBD2. This CDR3 comprises 15 residues. Germline V gives CDR1 SGHAT, CDR2 FQNNGV. V lost 1 base and J lost 8; bases outside the gene matches: 6.